This T cell receptor (beta chain) was retrieved from a study of cytomegalovirus exposure and HLA in healthy donors (TCRdb year 2017). As for the study more broadly: According to a later analysis, the approximately 130 validation repertoires were produced on the same platform as the approximately 600 repertoires of the first cohort. The study was designed to test whether signatures of past pathogen exposure could be identified by cataloging public T cell receptors. A separate validation cohort of 100 to 150 different subjects was used in addition to the roughly 700-subject first cohort. High-throughput TCR immunosequencing, statistical association of individual TCRs with disease status, and machine learning were combined to predict cytomegalovirus infection status.

Summary of the overall study and its limitations: In a later analysis, TCRs clustered in the first cohort were found to also tend to co-occur in the 120 or so validation repertoires, with 90% to 95% of cluster scores above 0. Most TCR sequences were observed very rarely across donors, whereas some public TCRs were present in many individuals. A total of 150 to 200 TCR beta chains were listed by the study as associated with cytomegalovirus. A later analysis had no HLA typing for the validation cohort, so co-occurrence there was scored across all 110 or so repertoires. The classifier was reported to diagnose cytomegalovirus status with high specificity and sensitivity in both the original and validation cohorts. The authors suggested that the approach could potentially be extended to other disease states and immunological phenotypes. In vitro tests confirmed that a few of the cytomegalovirus-associated TCR beta chains recognize cytomegalovirus antigens.

The CDR3 numbers 13 residues from cysteine through phenylalanine. The kept DNA is CDR3 alone, 39 bases in frame from the first base. The germline V gene encodes CDR1 PRHDT and CDR2 FYEKMQ (reference sequence). Trimming takes 5 bases from V and 4 bases from J, and the germline ends sit 11 bases apart. As regards this clone: The antigen this receptor binds is unknown. No much larger clone is present one base from it, and per-base qualities are unavailable.

Library preparation employed the immunoSEQ multiplex PCR assay. Per the source publication's procedure: To diagnose cytomegalovirus status from the catalog of TCR beta chain sequences, a statistical classification framework was built. Here the immuneACCESS table is served through TCRdb, limited to in-frame sequences with V and J called. Missing clones are a known gap in these copies; in checked studies unresolved V genes cover under half, and the rest lacks a known reason. V and J calls and clone size are those listed in that table; D and trimming were worked out from the DNA. Within this sample are 150,000 to 200,000 clones, with roughly 90% of them counted one time only. The ten largest clonotypes hold around 2.3% of the sample. The donors belonged to the validation cohort of about 130 subjects, which was separate from the roughly 670-subject first cohort.

The sequencing input was PBMCs. Recombination connected TRBV13 to TRBJ1-2; the D segment could be TRBD1, given 5 matching bases. The receptor's source is a woman between 18 and 30 years old in good health and CMV-seronegative. The CDR3 reads as follows: CASSMDTSYGYTF. The DNA reads as follows: TGTGCCAGCAGCATGGACACCTCCTATGGCTACACCTTC.